These 29 T cell receptor beta chains share one sample of origin, sequenced in a study of regulatory T cells in long-lasting Graves disease (dated by TCRdb to the early 2020s). Sample time point, as interpreted from the label and publication: newly diagnosed GD, antithyroid drugs for less than 3 months. For both TCR sequencing and RNA sequencing, RNA was extracted from PBMCs using TRIzol. The library was produced with multiplex PCR. The listed sequencing device is Illumina HiSeq 4000. To build TCR beta libraries, CDR3 regions were amplified by Arm-PCR using iRepertoire HTBI primers. The raw public data were reprocessed by TCRdb itself: fastp quality trimming at Q25, MiXCR clonotype calling, in-frame beta chains only. Each CDR3 protein gets just one entry, which takes the most common genes and DNA from the rows behind it. The sample yields about 220,000 distinct CDR3 sequences; 15% to 20% were counted once. Around 20% of the sample comes from the top ten.

The specimen was peripheral blood mononuclear cells (PBMCs), collected at new diagnosis, from a patient treated with antithyroid drugs. The receptors derive from a female donor with Graves disease.

This clonotype was seen repeatedly, ten times or more. This chain connects TRBV9 to TRBJ1-1; TRBD1 matches 8 bases. CDR3 length: 12 residues. V shed 7 bases and J 3 bases; nucleotides not matched to a gene: 2. Germline lookup yields CDR1 SGDLS and CDR2 YYNGEE. The CDR3 DNA reads as TGTGCCAGCGGGGGACAGGACACTGAAGCTTTCTTT. Translation gives CASGGQDTEAFF.

In this sample, this clonotype turned up many times. The chain joins TRBV29-1 to TRBJ1-2; D not resolved. The V end lost 3 bases, the J end lost 5 bases, and 7 bases lay between the germline ends. CDR3 length: 11 amino acids. Looked up from germline, CDR1 is SQVTM and CDR2 is ANQGSEA. Here the CDR3 reads CSVEVLYGYTF. In DNA, the CDR3 is TGCAGCGTTGAGGTTCTTTATGGCTACACCTTC.

The V and J genes are TRBV4-3 and TRBJ1-3; no reliable D call. V lost 5 bases and J 0 bases, leaving 8 bases between the germline ends. Germline V gene data show CDR1 as LGHNA and CDR2 as YSLEER. The CDR3 runs to 14 residues. The DNA of the CDR3 is TGCGCCAGCAGCGTTAGACTCTCTGGAAACACCATATATTTT. Residues: CASSVRLSGNTIYF.

This clonotype was counted ten times or more. The CDR3: CASSPSVGIYQPQHF. The CDR3 bases are TGTGCCAGCTCACCAAGTGTGGGAATTTATCAGCCCCAGCATTTT. The chain employs TRBV18 and TRBJ1-5; D is undetermined. V lost 2 bases to trimming and J lost 5 bases, with 13 bases between them. The CDR3 runs to 15 residues. Germline values: CDR1 KGHSH, CDR2 LQKENI.

CDR3 DNA sequence: TGTGCCAGCAGACCCGACAGGGTCCGCGAGCAGTACTTC. It specifies CASRPDRVREQYF. The chain carries TRBV28 and TRBJ2-7; 7 bases fit TRBD1. Germline CDR1 and CDR2: MDHEN and SYDVKM. With 6 bases clipped from V and 6 bases from J, the junction kept 8 bases outside the gene matches. The length of the CDR3 is 13 residues.

This clonotype was observed at least ten times. The chain uses TRBV5-1 and TRBJ2-1; 7 bases align to TRBD1. The germline V gene has CDR1 SGHRS and CDR2 YFSETQ. The V gene end was trimmed by 0 bases and the J gene end by 8 bases; junction bases not matched to a gene: 8. The CDR3 runs to 15 residues. CDR3: CASSLDGQAGDEQFF. In nucleotides, the CDR3 is TGCGCCAGCAGCTTGGATGGACAGGCTGGTGATGAGCAGTTCTTC.

There are a few counts of this clonotype. The chain links TRBV20-1 to TRBJ2-5; 8 bases agree with TRBD2. V gave up 6 bases and J gave up 4 bases; unmatched junction bases: 7. The CDR3 length is 13 residues. Germline-derived CDR1 and CDR2 are DFQATT and SNEGSKA (reference sequence). For the CDR3, the DNA is TGCAGTGCAGACGCGGGAGGAGGAGAGACCCAGTACTTC. Translation gives CSADAGGGETQYF.

Ten or more counts support this clonotype. The V gene is TRBV20-1, the J gene TRBJ1-2; tentative D call: TRBD1 (5 bases). The germline V gene encodes CDR1 DFQATT and CDR2 SNEGSKA (reference sequence). Trimming stripped 3 bases from V and 2 bases from J, with 10 bases between. This CDR3 comprises 13 residues. The CDR3 loop reads CSARGPGNYGYTF. DNA of the CDR3: TGCAGTGCTAGGGGCCCAGGGAACTATGGCTACACCTTC.

Ten or more counts support this clonotype. The genes are TRBV30 and TRBJ2-5, with D tentatively TRBD1 (6 bases). V was clipped by 3 bases and J by 2 bases, with 22 bases between them. This CDR3 is built from 17 residues. CDR1 and CDR2 (germline): GTSNPN, SVGIG (reference sequence). The DNA for the CDR3 is TGTGCCTGGAGCAGGGGAGCCTTTAGGGGTTCACAAGAGACCCAGTACTTC. Protein: CAWSRGAFRGSQETQYF.

This clonotype appeared many times. This chain uses TRBV12-3 or TRBV12-4 with TRBJ2-1, with D possibly being TRBD2 (6 bases). Trimming cost V 7 bases and J 4 bases, with 17 bases left between them. The CDR3 consists of 15 residues. The chain's CDR3 is CASNLRRGLYNEQFF. The DNA of the CDR3 is TGTGCCAGCAATTTGAGGCGGGGCCTTTACAATGAGCAGTTCTTC.

At least ten counts were recorded for this clonotype. V usage is TRBV10-3 and J usage is TRBJ2-5; D perhaps matches TRBD2 (5 bases). Per the germline V gene, CDR1 is ENHRY and CDR2 is SYGVKD. V was pared by 6 bases and J by 5 bases, with 13 bases between. CDR3 length: 13 amino acids. This CDR3 is CAIRRGLGETQYF. In nucleotides, the CDR3 is TGTGCCATCAGACGGGGTTTGGGGGAGACCCAGTACTTC.

At least ten counts were recorded for this clonotype. The V call is TRBV20-1, the J call TRBJ2-1; tentatively, D is TRBD1 or TRBD2 (5 bases each). The germline V gene has CDR1 DFQATT and CDR2 SNEGSKA (reference sequence). V shed 4 bases and J shed 8 bases, with 12 bases lying between them. The CDR3 length is 12 residues. The CDR3: CSANRDVYEQFF. CDR3 in DNA: TGCAGTGCTAACCGGGACGTCTATGAGCAGTTCTTC.

This clonotype was detected many times. This chain uses TRBV19 with TRBJ2-6; 7 bases are a match to TRBD1. This CDR3 has 18 residues. Germline-derived CDR1 and CDR2 are LNHDA and SQIVND (reference sequence). V shed 3 bases and J 1 base; nucleotides not matched to a gene: 9. CDR3 sequence reads: CASSIFLGTVSGANVLTF. Here the CDR3 DNA reads TGTGCCAGTAGTATCTTCTTGGGGACAGTGTCTGGGGCCAACGTCCTGACTTTC.

For this clonotype: With a far larger clone one base away, a read error is the likely cause. This chain joins TRBV3-1 and TRBJ2-5; no definite D call. The J call may be faulty, since TRBJ2-1 better matches the DNA end. There are 15 residues in the CDR3. Germline V gene data show CDR1 as LGHDT and CDR2 as YNNKEL (reference sequence). In DNA, the CDR3 is TGTGCCAGCAGCCGAGATGTGGCGCGTTTCAATGAGCAGTTCTTC. Residues: CASSRDVARFNEQFF.

This clonotype was picked up many times. The rearrangement joins TRBV4-1 to TRBJ2-3, with 8 bases lining up with TRBD1. V lost 4 bases, J lost 4 bases, and 7 bases stayed unmatched. The CDR3 length is 15 residues. Germline loops: CDR1 MGHRA, CDR2 YSYEKL. The CDR3 reads CASSPGQGMADTQYF. Written as DNA, the CDR3 is TGCGCCAGCAGCCCCGGACAGGGAATGGCAGATACGCAGTATTTT.

This clonotype has at least ten counts. V usage is TRBV7-2 and J usage is TRBJ1-1; D call uncertain. Germline CDR1 reads SGHTA; CDR2 reads FQGNSA. CDR3 length: 12 residues. The V end lost 4 bases, the J end lost 4 bases, and 7 bases lay between the germline ends. CDR3 nucleotides: TGTGCCAGCAGCTACATGGCCACTGAAGCTTTCTTT. This codes for CASSYMATEAFF.

In the case of this clonotype: This may arise from a read error, as a much more abundant clone is one base away. V usage is TRBV28 and J usage is TRBJ1-5; no firm D call. The V end was cut by 5 bases, the J end by 6 bases, with 14 bases between. CDR1 is MDHEN and CDR2 is SYDVKM in the germline V gene. This CDR3 is 14 amino acids long. CDR3 DNA: TGTGCCAGCAGTCAAGGTGGGGTCGGTCAGCCCCAGCATTTT. Translating gives CASSQGGVGQPQHF.

In this sample, this clonotype turned up a few times. A far more abundant clone sits one base away, making this likely a read error. The chain is built from TRBV12-3 or TRBV12-4 and TRBJ2-5, with 8 bases aligning to TRBD2. V trimming: 5 bases; J trimming: 0 bases; junction bases outside the gene matches: 5. The CDR3 sequence is 15 residues long. The CDR3 DNA sequence: TGTGCCAGCAGTGACTTTAGCGGGAACCAAGAGACCCAGTACTTC. It codes for CASSDFSGNQETQYF.

The rearrangement links TRBV2 to TRBJ1-5; TRBD1 agrees at 9 bases. Unmatched junction bases numbered 14, after V lost 6 bases and J lost 8 bases. Looked up from germline, CDR1 is SNHLY and CDR2 is FYNNEI. CDR3 size: 16 residues. This CDR3 is CASRPRDRAGSKPQHF. The CDR3 DNA reads as TGTGCCAGCAGGCCCCGGGACAGGGCCGGATCGAAGCCCCAGCATTTT.

This clonotype was detected a few times. The CDR3 is CASSEAAAYEQYF. CDR3 coding DNA: TGTGCCAGCTCGGAGGCCGCGGCCTACGAGCAGTACTTC. The gene calls are TRBV2 and TRBJ2-3; tentative D call: TRBD2 (5 bases). The J call may be wrong; the DNA end is better matched by TRBJ2-7. CDR1 is SNHLY, CDR2 FYNNEI, per germline. The CDR3 is 13 residues long.

This clonotype was detected many times. This chain links TRBV7-9 with TRBJ2-4; unclear D gene. The CDR3 is 15 amino acids. V was cut by 5 bases and J by 1 base, with 12 bases left in between. Germline-derived CDR1 and CDR2 are SEHNR and FQNEAQ (reference sequence). CDR3 bases: TGTGCCAGCAGCCCGATGGTGTGGGCCAAAAACATTCAGTACTTC. This translates into CASSPMVWAKNIQYF.

This clonotype has only a few counts. The chain recombines TRBV20-1 with TRBJ2-1, with D possibly being TRBD1 (6 bases). The CDR3 is made up of 13 amino acids. CDR1 is DFQATT and CDR2 is SNEGSKA in the germline V gene (reference sequence). Trimming removed 4 bases from V and 7 bases from J, with 14 bases in between. The CDR3 protein is CSANRIQGNEQFF. DNA for the CDR3: TGCAGTGCTAACCGAATACAGGGAAATGAGCAGTTCTTC.

This sequence joins TRBV6-2 or TRBV6-3 and TRBJ2-2; 8 positions agree with TRBD1. V shed 1 base, J shed 7 bases, and the junction held 5 bases outside the gene matches. This CDR3 region has 15 residues. Germline CDR1 is MNHEY and CDR2 is SVGEGT. The CDR3 region is CASSYWTGYSGELFF. The DNA for the CDR3 is TGTGCCAGCAGTTACTGGACAGGGTATAGCGGGGAGCTGTTTTTT.

This chain connects TRBV3-1 to TRBJ2-3; TRBD2 matches 7 bases. J lost 1 base, V lost 8 bases, and 12 bases had no gene match. Germline CDR1 is LGHDT and CDR2 is YNNKEL (reference sequence). The CDR3 covers 16 residues. CDR3 nucleotides: TGTGCCAGCTCACCCCCTGGGGGGGGTGGCACAGATACGCAGTATTTT. Amino acids: CASSPPGGGGTDTQYF.

The CDR3, as DNA: TGTGCCAGCAGCGTAGAGGGGACTAGCGGGAAGAGCTCCTACGAGCAGTACTTC. It encodes CASSVEGTSGKSSYEQYF. This sequence joins TRBV9 and TRBJ2-7; 13 bases agree with TRBD2. The CDR3 has 18 amino acids. The germline V gene has CDR1 SGDLS and CDR2 YYNGEE. V gave up 0 bases and J gave up 0 bases; unmatched junction bases: 6. Combining the CDR3 with reference TRBV9 and TRBJ2-7 gives the whole variable domain DSGVTQTPKHLITATGQRVTLRCSPRSGDLSVYWYQQSLDQGLQFLIQYYNGEERAKGNILERFSAQQFPDLHSELNLSSLELGDSALYFCASSVEGTSGKSSYEQYFGPGTRLTVT.

Many counts were recorded for this clonotype. V usage is TRBV7-9 and J usage is TRBJ2-5; D call uncertain. Trimming removed 1 base at V and 5 bases at J, with 8 bases between. This CDR3 has 13 amino acids. Germline assignment: CDR1 SEHNR and CDR2 FQNEAQ (reference sequence). CDR3 loop: CASSLGLLETQYF. The DNA for the CDR3 is TGTGCCAGCAGCTTAGGCCTCCTGGAGACCCAGTACTTC.

This clonotype has at least ten counts. The J gene is TRBJ1-4, the V gene TRBV20-1; possible D gene TRBD1, 6 bases. Trimming cost V 6 bases and J 8 bases, with 10 bases left between them. The germline CDR1 and CDR2 sequences are DFQATT and SNEGSKA (reference sequence). The CDR3 has 11 amino acids. In nucleotides, the CDR3 is TGCAGTGCGCTCACAGGGGAAAAACTGTTTTTT. This translates into CSALTGEKLFF.

The gene calls are TRBV7-2 and TRBJ1-1; 7 nucleotides align to TRBD1. CDR1 SGHTA and CDR2 FQGNSA come from the germline V gene. This CDR3 is built from 16 residues. The V gene end was trimmed by 5 bases and the J gene end by 4 bases; junction bases not matched to a gene: 13. The CDR3 coding sequence is TGTGCCAGCAGCCAGGGATTTCAGACAGGGCTCACTGAAGCTTTCTTT. Residues: CASSQGFQTGLTEAFF.

The chain couples TRBV5-6 to TRBJ1-1; D uncertain. Trimming left V 0 bases short and J 2 bases short, with 17 bases between. The V gene's germline CDR1 is SGHDT and CDR2 YYEEEE. The CDR3 consists of 17 residues. The CDR3: CASSLEGRWRANTEAFF. DNA of the CDR3: TGTGCCAGCAGCTTGGAGGGTCGATGGAGGGCAAACACTGAAGCTTTCTTT.